This entry lists 19 T cell receptor beta chains sequenced from one sample in a study of blood T cell repertoires in COVID-19. Sequenced by immunoSEQ multiplex PCR; TCRdb stores in-frame clones only, minus some. This sample has 90,000 to 150,000 clones, with roughly 79% found just once. Source material: peripheral blood. The source of these receptors is a human donor in a cohort sampled during active COVID-19.

A single count supports this clone. The J gene is TRBJ1-3, the V gene TRBV29-1; D remains unclear. CDR1 is SQVTM and CDR2 is ANQGSEA in the germline V gene. The CDR3 covers 14 residues. V was cut by 0 bases and J by 3 bases, with 9 bases left in between. CDR3 region: CSVEDLGVGNTIYF. The CDR3 nucleotides are TGCAGCGTTGAAGATCTCGGGGTTGGAAACACCATATATTTT.

This chain joins TRBV10-3 and TRBJ2-7; TRBD1 is a possible D gene (5 bases). V dropped 3 bases and J dropped 0 bases, with 9 bases sitting between them. CDR3 length: 14 residues. Germline V gene data show CDR1 as ENHRY and CDR2 as SYGVKD. CDR3 bases: TGTGCCATCAGTGACAGACAGAGCTCCTACGAGCAGTACTTC. This sequence encodes CAISDRQSSYEQYF.

V gene TRBV7-2 combines with J gene TRBJ2-7; 10 nucleotides align to TRBD1. The CDR3 consists of 15 residues. Unmatched junction bases numbered 9, after V lost 5 bases and J lost 5 bases. In germline, CDR1 is SGHTA, CDR2 FQGNSA. CDR3 sequence (DNA): TGTGCCAGCAGCGAGGGGGGACAGGGGTGGAACGAGCAGTACTTC. Amino acids: CASSEGGQGWNEQYF.

The chain employs TRBV6-5 and TRBJ1-3; TRBD1 is a possible D gene (6 bases). Germline V lookup: CDR1 MNHEY, CDR2 SVGAGI. The CDR3 runs to 15 residues. The germline V and J ends were trimmed by 4 bases and 3 bases, with 13 bases remaining between them. DNA for the CDR3: TGTGCCAGCAGTTCGGACAGTTTGAGTGGAAACACCATATATTTT. Its translation: CASSSDSLSGNTIYF.

This rearrangement joins TRBV12-3 or TRBV12-4 to TRBJ2-5; no definite D call. Trimming took off 5 bases at V and 7 bases at J, with 14 bases between the two ends. The CDR3 is 13 residues long. This chain's CDR3 is CASSKDRVGTQYF. The CDR3 DNA reads as TGTGCCAGCAGTAAAGACCGGGTCGGGACCCAGTACTTC.

V gene TRBV4-1 combines with J gene TRBJ2-7; D call uncertain. The germline CDR1 and CDR2 sequences are MGHRA and YSYEKL. The ends were cut back, 0 bases at V and 1 base at J, with 10 bases in the middle. This CDR3 has 15 residues. This CDR3 is CASSQDRSSSYEQYF. CDR3 in DNA: TGCGCCAGCAGCCAAGATCGGAGTTCATCCTACGAGCAGTACTTC.

This rearrangement joins TRBV11-2 to TRBJ2-5; D might be TRBD2 (5 bases). Germline assignment: CDR1 SGHAT and CDR2 FQNNGV. Trimming cost V 5 bases and J 5 bases, with 12 bases left between them. The CDR3 length is 13 residues. This chain's CDR3 is CASSPGPGETQYF. CDR3 DNA: TGTGCCAGCAGCCCCGGGCCGGGGGAGACCCAGTACTTC.

The chain couples TRBV2 to TRBJ2-5, with D hard to call. Trimming pared 7 bases from V and 5 bases from J, leaving 17 bases between. The CDR3 is 14 amino acids. Germline assignment: CDR1 SNHLY and CDR2 FYNNEI. The CDR3 spells CASNRQKSGETQYF. For the CDR3, the DNA is TGTGCCAGCAACAGACAAAAATCTGGGGAGACCCAGTACTTC.

This clone was seen ten or more times. The chain has TRBV3-1 (or the pseudogene TRBV3-2) and TRBJ2-5; 8 bases are a match to TRBD1. Germline CDR1 and CDR2: LGHDT and YNNKEL (reference sequence). The CDR3 consists of 13 residues. The junction had 2 bases not matched to a gene; V was cut back by 4 bases and J by 4 bases. The CDR3 DNA sequence: TGTGCCAGCAGCCTGGACAGGGCAGAGACCCAGTACTTC. Protein product: CASSLDRAETQYF.

V gene TRBV7-6 combines with J gene TRBJ2-3; 7 bases line up with TRBD1. CDR3 length: 14 amino acids. Germline CDR1 SGHVS, CDR2 FNYEAQ. The J segment lost 0 bases and the V segment lost 4 bases, leaving 1 base of the junction unmatched. The CDR3 DNA reads TGTGCCAGCAGCTCCAGGGGGAGCACAGATACGCAGTATTTT. The encoded protein is CASSSRGSTDTQYF.

Worth noting for this clone: At the DNA level, this CDR3 is encoded by other sequences in the same sample as well. The rearrangement joins TRBV19 to TRBJ2-7; 10 bases fit TRBD1. The CDR3 contains 13 residues. Losses at the gene ends were 5 bases for V and 3 bases for J; bases not matched to a gene: 1. CDR1 LNHDA and CDR2 SQIVND come from the germline V gene (reference sequence). The CDR3 loop is CASSGDRGYEQYF. DNA of the CDR3: TGTGCCAGTAGTGGGGACAGGGGCTACGAGCAGTACTTC.

The chain couples TRBV7-2 to TRBJ1-6, with 12 bases fitting TRBD1. The germline CDR1 and CDR2 sequences are SGHTA and FQGNSA. CDR3 length: 15 residues. The V gene end was trimmed by 4 bases and the J gene end by 9 bases; junction bases not matched to a gene: 4. CDR3 DNA sequence: TGTGCCAGCAGCTCCGGGACAGGGGGCCTTTCACCCCTCCACTTT. It encodes CASSSGTGGLSPLHF.

V usage is TRBV6-5 and J usage is TRBJ1-4, with 11 bases lining up with TRBD1. This CDR3 has 13 amino acids. In germline, CDR1 is MNHEY, CDR2 SVGAGI. Trimming removed 6 bases from V and 12 bases from J; junction bases left unmatched: 6. CDR3: CASRPGQGVELFF. The DNA of the CDR3 is TGTGCCAGCAGACCGGGACAGGGGGTAGAACTGTTTTTT.

This clone has just one count. The rearrangement joins TRBV28 to TRBJ1-1; D possibly corresponds to TRBD1 (6 bases). Trimming left V 5 bases short and J 7 bases short, with 17 bases between. CDR1 is MDHEN and CDR2 is SYDVKM in the germline V gene. The CDR3 contains 14 residues. DNA for the CDR3: TGTGCCAGCAGTCCGTCGGGGGGCGCGGTTGAAGCTTTCTTT. Amino acid sequence: CASSPSGGAVEAFF.

The chain links TRBV7-3 to TRBJ1-1; possible D gene TRBD1, 5 bases. The CDR3 extends over 17 amino acids. Germline CDR1 SGHTA, CDR2 FQGTGA. V gave up 1 base and J gave up 0 bases, with 15 bases separating them. CDR3 sequence (DNA): TGTGCCAGCAGCTTAAGGGGCGGCGGTGTTCTGAACACTGAAGCTTTCTTT. This codes for CASSLRGGGVLNTEAFF.

In regard to this clone: The same CDR3 is also encoded by other DNA sequences in this sample. V usage is TRBV6-5 and J usage is TRBJ1-2; TRBD1 is a possible D gene (5 bases). V was cut by 0 bases and J by 8 bases, with 10 bases left in between. CDR1 and CDR2 (germline): MNHEY, SVGAGI. The CDR3 has 13 residues. As DNA, the CDR3 is TGTGCCAGCAGTTACTCCGGGACTCGGGGCTACACCTTC. This sequence encodes CASSYSGTRGYTF.

This sequence joins TRBV15 and TRBJ2-3; the match to TRBD2 covers 12 bases. CDR1 and CDR2 (germline): LNHNV, YYDKDF (reference sequence). The CDR3 consists of 16 residues. V was clipped by 5 bases and J by 4 bases; unmatched bases: 7. CDR3 sequence: CATSGSSGGVSDTQYF. In DNA form, the CDR3 reads TGTGCCACCAGCGGATCTAGCGGGGGGGTTTCAGATACGCAGTATTTT.

The chain uses TRBV5-4 and TRBJ1-1; D remains ambiguous. The CDR3 has 14 residues. Germline-derived CDR1 and CDR2 are SGHNT and YYREEE (reference sequence). Trimming removed 6 bases from V and 4 bases from J, with 16 bases in between. CDR3 in DNA: TGTGCCAGCACCCCGCTTTACGCGAGCACTGAAGCTTTCTTT. Amino acid sequence: CASTPLYASTEAFF.

V gene TRBV7-9 combines with J gene TRBJ1-1; 7 nucleotides line up with TRBD1. The CDR3 totals 16 residues. Germline V gene data show CDR1 as SEHNR and CDR2 as FQNEAQ (reference sequence). Trimming removed 2 bases from V and 5 bases from J; junction bases left unmatched: 11. CDR3 in DNA: TGTGCCAGCAGCTTACAAGGGGGCATGATTCGGACTGAAGCTTTCTTT. Translated, it gives CASSLQGGMIRTEAFF.